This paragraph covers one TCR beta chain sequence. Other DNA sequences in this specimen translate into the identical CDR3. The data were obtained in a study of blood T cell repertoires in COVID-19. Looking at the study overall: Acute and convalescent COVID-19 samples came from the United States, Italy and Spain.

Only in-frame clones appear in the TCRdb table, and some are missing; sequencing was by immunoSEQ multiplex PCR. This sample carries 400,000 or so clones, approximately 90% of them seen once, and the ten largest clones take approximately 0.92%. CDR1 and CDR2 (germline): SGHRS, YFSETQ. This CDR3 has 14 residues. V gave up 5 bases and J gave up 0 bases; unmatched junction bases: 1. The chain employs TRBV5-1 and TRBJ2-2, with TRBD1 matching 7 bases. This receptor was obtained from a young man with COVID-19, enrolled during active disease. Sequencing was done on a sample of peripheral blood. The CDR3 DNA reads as TGCGCCAGCAGGGGGACAGCGAACACCGGGGAGCTGTTTTTT. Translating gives CASRGTANTGELFF.